This T cell receptor beta chain was documented in a study of blood T cell repertoires in COVID-19. As for the study in general: PBMCs, B-cell-depleted T cells, or T cells were the source of the cDNA or gDNA that made up the material.

Sequenced by immunoSEQ multiplex PCR; TCRdb stores in-frame clones only, minus some. The sample holds over 250,000 clones, 87% seen once. The CDR3 consists of 16 residues. V was trimmed by 3 bases and J by 0 bases, leaving 15 bases between them. Germline loops: CDR1 SGHNT, CDR2 YYREEE (reference sequence). Input material: peripheral blood. The chain has TRBV5-4 and TRBJ1-1; weak D call: TRBD1 (6 bases). The TCR sequence derives from a woman in her 40s who had recovered from COVID-19. The CDR3 protein is CASSSRGGPVNTEAFF. CDR3 sequence (DNA): TGTGCCAGCAGCTCCCGTGGGGGCCCCGTGAACACTGAAGCTTTCTTT.